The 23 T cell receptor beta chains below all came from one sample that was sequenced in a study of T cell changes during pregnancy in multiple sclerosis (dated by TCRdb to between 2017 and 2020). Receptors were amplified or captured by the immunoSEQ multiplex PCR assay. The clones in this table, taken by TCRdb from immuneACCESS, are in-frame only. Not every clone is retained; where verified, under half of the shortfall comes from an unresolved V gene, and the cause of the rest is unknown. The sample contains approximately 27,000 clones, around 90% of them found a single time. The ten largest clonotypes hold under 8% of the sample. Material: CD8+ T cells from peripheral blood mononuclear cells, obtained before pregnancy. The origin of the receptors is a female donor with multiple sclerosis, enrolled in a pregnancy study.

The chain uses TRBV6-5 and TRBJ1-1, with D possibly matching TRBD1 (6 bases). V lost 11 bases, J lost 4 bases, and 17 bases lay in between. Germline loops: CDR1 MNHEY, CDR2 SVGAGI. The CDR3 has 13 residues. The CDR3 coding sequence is TGTGCCTCGACAGGTCCGAGGGTCACTGAAGCTTTCTTT. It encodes CASTGPRVTEAFF.

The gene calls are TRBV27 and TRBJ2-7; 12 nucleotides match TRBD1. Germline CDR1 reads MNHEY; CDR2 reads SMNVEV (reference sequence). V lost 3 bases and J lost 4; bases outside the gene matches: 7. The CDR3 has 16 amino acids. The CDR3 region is CASSLGPGQGAYEQYF. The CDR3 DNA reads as TGTGCCAGCAGTTTGGGCCCGGGACAGGGGGCGTACGAGCAGTACTTC.

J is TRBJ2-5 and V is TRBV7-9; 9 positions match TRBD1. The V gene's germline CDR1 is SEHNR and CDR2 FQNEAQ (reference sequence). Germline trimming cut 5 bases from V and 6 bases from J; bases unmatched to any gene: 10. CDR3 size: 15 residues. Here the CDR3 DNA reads TGTGCCAGCAGCCCATACGGGACAGGGATGAAGACCCAGTACTTC. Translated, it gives CASSPYGTGMKTQYF.

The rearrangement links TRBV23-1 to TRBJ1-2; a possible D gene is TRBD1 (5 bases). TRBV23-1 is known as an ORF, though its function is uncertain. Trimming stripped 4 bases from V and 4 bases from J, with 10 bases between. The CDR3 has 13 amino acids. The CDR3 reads CASSPSTAYGYTF. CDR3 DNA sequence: TGCGCCAGCAGTCCATCGACAGCCTATGGCTACACCTTC.

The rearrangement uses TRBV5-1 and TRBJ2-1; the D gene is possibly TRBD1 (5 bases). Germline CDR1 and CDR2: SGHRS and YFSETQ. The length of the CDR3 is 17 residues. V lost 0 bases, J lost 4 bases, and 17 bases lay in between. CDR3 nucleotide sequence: TGCGCCAGCAGCTTGGCCTTGACAGTCCTGGGGTACAATGAGCAGTTCTTC. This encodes CASSLALTVLGYNEQFF.

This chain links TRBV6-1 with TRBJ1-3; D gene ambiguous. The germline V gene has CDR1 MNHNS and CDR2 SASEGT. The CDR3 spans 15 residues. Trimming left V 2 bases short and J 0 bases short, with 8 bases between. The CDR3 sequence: CASSETPDSGNTIYF. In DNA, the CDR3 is TGTGCCAGCAGTGAAACACCCGACTCTGGAAACACCATATATTTT.

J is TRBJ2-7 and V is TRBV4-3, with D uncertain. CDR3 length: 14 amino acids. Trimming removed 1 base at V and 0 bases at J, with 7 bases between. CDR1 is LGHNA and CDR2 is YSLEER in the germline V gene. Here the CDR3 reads CASSQVGSSYEQYF. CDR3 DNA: TGCGCCAGCAGCCAAGTGGGCAGCTCCTACGAGCAGTACTTC.

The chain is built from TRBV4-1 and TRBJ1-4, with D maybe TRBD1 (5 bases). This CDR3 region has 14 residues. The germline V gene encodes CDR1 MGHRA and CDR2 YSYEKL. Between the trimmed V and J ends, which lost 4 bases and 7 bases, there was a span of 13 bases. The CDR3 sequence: CASSPRVIFEKLFF. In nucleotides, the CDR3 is TGCGCCAGCAGCCCCAGGGTAATTTTTGAAAAACTGTTTTTT.

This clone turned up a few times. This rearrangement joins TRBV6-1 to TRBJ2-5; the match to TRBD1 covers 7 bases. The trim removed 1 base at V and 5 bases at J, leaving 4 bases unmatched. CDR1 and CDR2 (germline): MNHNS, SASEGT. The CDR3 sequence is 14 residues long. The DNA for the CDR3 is TGTGCCAGCAGTGAAGGAGGGGGCAGCGAGACCCAGTACTTC. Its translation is CASSEGGGSETQYF.

For the CDR3, the DNA is TGTGCCAGCAGGTCGGCGGGGGGCTTTAACGAGCAGTACTTC. Amino acid sequence: CASRSAGGFNEQYF. The V gene is TRBV7-9, the J gene TRBJ2-7; 8 bases are a match to TRBD2. V trimming: 6 bases; J trimming: 5 bases; junction bases outside the gene matches: 9. In germline, CDR1 is SEHNR, CDR2 FQNEAQ (reference sequence). The CDR3 spans 14 residues.

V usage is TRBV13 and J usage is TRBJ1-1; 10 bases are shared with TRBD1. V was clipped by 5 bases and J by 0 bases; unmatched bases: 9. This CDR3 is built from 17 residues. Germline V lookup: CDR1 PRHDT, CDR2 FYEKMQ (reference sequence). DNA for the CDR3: TGTGCCAGCAGCACTTGGGACAGGGGATATATGAACACTGAAGCTTTCTTT. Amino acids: CASSTWDRGYMNTEAFF.

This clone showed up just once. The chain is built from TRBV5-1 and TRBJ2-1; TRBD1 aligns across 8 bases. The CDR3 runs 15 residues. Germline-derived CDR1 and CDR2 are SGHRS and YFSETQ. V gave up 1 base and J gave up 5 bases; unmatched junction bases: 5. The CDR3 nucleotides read TGCGCCAGCAGCTTGAGACAGGGGCGAGACAATGAGCAGTTCTTC. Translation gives CASSLRQGRDNEQFF.

The CDR3 protein is CASSLNGGPAGEQYF. The DNA of the CDR3 is TGTGCCAGCAGCTTGAATGGGGGCCCCGCAGGGGAGCAGTACTTC. V usage is TRBV7-9 and J usage is TRBJ2-7; tentative D call: TRBD1 (6 bases). In germline, CDR1 is SEHNR, CDR2 FQNEAQ (reference sequence). This CDR3 contains 15 residues. The germline V and J ends were trimmed by 3 bases and 7 bases, with 19 bases remaining between them. Supplemented by reference TRBV7-9 and TRBJ2-7, the full variable domain reads DTGVSQNPRHKITKRGQNVTFRCDPISEHNRLYWYRQTLGQGPEFLTYFQNEAQLEKSRLLSDRFSAERPKGSFSTLEIQRTEQGDSAMYLCASSLNGGPAGEQYFGPGTRLTVT.

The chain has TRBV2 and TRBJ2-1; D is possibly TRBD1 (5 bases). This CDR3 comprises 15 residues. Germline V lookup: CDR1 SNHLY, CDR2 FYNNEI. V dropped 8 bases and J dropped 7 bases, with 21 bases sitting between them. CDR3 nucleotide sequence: TGTGCCAGCGGCCGAGACAGTTCCGCTAGGAATGAGCAGTTCTTC. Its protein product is CASGRDSSARNEQFF.

The CDR3 DNA is TGTGCTAGTGGTTCCCACAGGACAGGGTATCAGCCCCAGCATTTT. It encodes CASGSHRTGYQPQHF. The rearrangement uses TRBV12-5 and TRBJ1-5, with 8 bases identical to TRBD1. Trimming cost V 4 bases and J 5 bases; bases outside gene matches: 7. Germline CDR1 LGHNT, CDR2 FRNRAP. CDR3 length: 15 residues.

The CDR3 loop is CASSTGANYGYTF. CDR3 coding DNA: TGTGCCAGCAGTACAGGAGCTAACTATGGCTACACCTTC. The chain carries TRBV6-5 and TRBJ1-2; possible D gene TRBD1, 5 bases. Germline CDR1 reads MNHEY; CDR2 reads SVGAGI. The CDR3 has 13 residues. Trimming removed 5 bases from V and 0 bases from J, with 7 bases in between.

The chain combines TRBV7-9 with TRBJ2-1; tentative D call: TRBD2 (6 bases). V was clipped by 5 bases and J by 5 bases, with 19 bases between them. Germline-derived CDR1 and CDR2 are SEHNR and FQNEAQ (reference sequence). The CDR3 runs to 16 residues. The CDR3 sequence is CASSGHRAGLNNEQFF. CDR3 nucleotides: TGTGCCAGCAGCGGACATCGAGCGGGTCTGAACAATGAGCAGTTCTTC.

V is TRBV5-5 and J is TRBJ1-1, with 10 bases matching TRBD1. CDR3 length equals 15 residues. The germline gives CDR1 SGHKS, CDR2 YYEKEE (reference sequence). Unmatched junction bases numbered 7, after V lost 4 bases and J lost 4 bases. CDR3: CASSPTGGTGTEAFF. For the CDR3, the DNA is TGTGCCAGCAGCCCGACAGGGGGCACGGGCACTGAAGCTTTCTTT.

For the CDR3, the DNA is TGTGCCAGTGCTGGGACAGCTAGCACAGATACGCAGTATTTT. Its protein is CASAGTASTDTQYF. The chain couples TRBV19 to TRBJ2-3, with 7 bases that match TRBD1. The CDR3 is made up of 14 amino acids. CDR1 and CDR2 (germline): LNHDA, SQIVND (reference sequence). With V trimmed by 8 bases and J by 0 bases, 5 bases remained unmatched.

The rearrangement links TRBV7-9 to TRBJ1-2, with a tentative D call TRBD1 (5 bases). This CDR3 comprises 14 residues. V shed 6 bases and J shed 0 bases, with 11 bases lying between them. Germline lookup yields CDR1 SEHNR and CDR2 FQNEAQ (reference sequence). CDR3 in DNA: TGTGCCAGCAGATTCGGGACTTCTAACTATGGCTACACCTTC. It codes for CASRFGTSNYGYTF.

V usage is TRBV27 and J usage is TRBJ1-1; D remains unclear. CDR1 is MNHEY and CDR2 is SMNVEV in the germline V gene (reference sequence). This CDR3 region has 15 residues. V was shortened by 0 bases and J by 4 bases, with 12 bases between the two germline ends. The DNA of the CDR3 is TGTGCCAGCAGTTTATCTTCCCCTTCCCTCACTGAAGCTTTCTTT. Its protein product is CASSLSSPSLTEAFF.

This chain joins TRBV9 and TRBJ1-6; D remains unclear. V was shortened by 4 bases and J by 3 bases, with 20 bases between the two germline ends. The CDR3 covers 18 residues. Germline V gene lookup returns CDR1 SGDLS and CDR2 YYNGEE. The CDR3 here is CASSPEAYEEDYNSPLHF. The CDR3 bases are TGTGCCAGCAGCCCAGAAGCCTATGAGGAAGACTATAATTCACCCCTCCACTTT.

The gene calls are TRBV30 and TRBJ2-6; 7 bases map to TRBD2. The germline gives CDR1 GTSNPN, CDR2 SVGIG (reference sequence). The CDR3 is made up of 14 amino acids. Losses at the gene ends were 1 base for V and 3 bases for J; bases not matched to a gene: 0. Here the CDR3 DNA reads TGTGCCTGGAGTGCGGGGGGTGGGGCCAACGTCCTGACTTTC. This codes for CAWSAGGGANVLTF.